Listed below are T cell receptor beta chains from one sample, sequenced in a study of T cell responses to AZD1222 COVID-19 vaccine. Clones were sequenced by immunoSEQ multiplex PCR, and TCRdb holds only the in-frame ones, with some missing. The sample includes about 85,000 clones, about nine tenths of them seen just once. The sample in question was peripheral blood, obtained on day 0 of AZD1222 vaccination. The receptors come from an adult in good health. The CDR3 runs from the conserved cysteine through the conserved F or W. A D gene is named only where the DNA matches it firmly. Only some rows state a clone size, as once, few, many or a class for expanded clones.

18,-,TRBJ2-7,TRBV4-1,-,CASSQVRAAPPLSYEQYF,TGCGCCAGCAGCCAAGTCAGGGCAGCACCTCCCCTCTCCTACGAGCAGTACTTC
13,once,TRBJ2-5,TRBV29-1,-,CSVEFNRQETQYF,TGCAGCGTTGAATTTAACAGACAAGAGACCCAGTACTTC
14,-,TRBJ1-2,TRBV6-4,TRBD1,CASSEGQGSYGYTF,TGTGCCAGCAGTGAGGGACAGGGATCTTATGGCTACACCTTC
12,-,TRBJ2-1,TRBV2,-,CASRYQGDEQFF,TGTGCCAGCCGATATCAGGGAGATGAGCAGTTCTTC
14,once,TRBJ2-2,TRBV10-3,-,CAITPGTFTGELFF,TGTGCCATCACTCCGGGAACATTCACCGGGGAGCTGTTTTTT
17,-,TRBJ2-6,TRBV4-1,-,CASSHHRDRGGANVLTF,TGCGCCAGCAGCCACCACCGGGACCGAGGCGGGGCCAACGTCCTGACTTTC
15,-,TRBJ2-7,TRBV10-3,-,CAIRPREEGNYEQYF,TGTGCCATCAGGCCGAGGGAGGAGGGGAACTACGAGCAGTACTTC
16,-,TRBJ2-7,TRBV7-8,-,CASSSRPQVSYYEQYF,TGTGCCAGCAGTTCACGGCCTCAGGTGTCCTACTACGAGCAGTACTTC
14,-,TRBJ2-7,TRBV3-1/TRBV3-2,-,CASSPSGLAYEQYF,TGTGCCAGCAGCCCGTCGGGACTCGCCTACGAGCAGTACTTC
16,-,TRBJ2-2,TRBV27,-,CASSLWLGGGTGELFF,TGTGCCAGCAGTTTATGGTTGGGGGGAGGCACCGGGGAGCTGTTTTTT
17,-,TRBJ2-3,TRBV18,-,CASSPPGLRLSADTQYF,TGTGCCAGCTCACCACCGGGGCTCAGACTGTCAGCAGATACGCAGTATTTT
16,-,TRBJ2-1,TRBV7-7,TRBD2,CASSLAASGSGSEQFF,TGTGCTAGCAGCTTAGCGGCTAGCGGCAGTGGTAGTGAGCAGTTCTTC
14,-,TRBJ2-7,TRBV30,TRBD1,CAWSAGQGSYEQYF,TGTGCCTGGAGTGCGGGACAGGGGAGCTACGAGCAGTACTTC
14,-,TRBJ1-2,TRBV9,-,CASSREVPSGGYTF,TGTGCCAGCAGCAGGGAGGTCCCATCGGGTGGCTACACCTTC
13,-,TRBJ1-1,TRBV5-1,-,CASSFRGTTEAFF,TGCGCCAGCAGCTTCCGGGGAACCACTGAAGCTTTCTTT
15,-,TRBJ2-7,TRBV5-1,-,CASSLAAGSGYEQYF,TGCGCCAGCAGCTTGGCCGCAGGATCAGGCTACGAGCAGTACTTC
15,-,TRBJ2-3,TRBV18,TRBD2,CASSLAASSTDTQYF,TGTGCCAGCTCGCTAGCGGCCTCTAGCACAGATACGCAGTATTTT
17,-,TRBJ1-5,TRBV27,TRBD1,CASSPGTGDPSYQPQHF,TGTGCCAGCAGCCCCGGGACAGGGGATCCCAGTTATCAGCCCCAGCATTTT
16,-,TRBJ2-3,TRBV6-2/TRBV6-3,TRBD2,CASSSRTSGGPSTQYF,TGTGCCAGCAGCTCCCGGACTAGCGGGGGCCCATCTACGCAGTATTTT
18,-,TRBJ1-5,TRBV28,TRBD1,CASSLGPGDRGRGQPQHF,TGTGCCAGCAGTTTAGGGCCAGGGGACAGGGGGCGCGGTCAGCCCCAGCATTTT
11,few,TRBJ2-7,TRBV10-2,-,CASSDRNEQYF,TGCGCCAGCAGCGACAGGAACGAGCAGTACTTC
11,-,TRBJ2-7,TRBV5-4,-,CASVAGYEQYF,TGTGCCAGCGTCGCGGGCTACGAGCAGTACTTC
13,-,TRBJ1-3,TRBV12-3/TRBV12-4,-,CAGPREAGNTIYF,TGTGCCGGGCCCCGGGAGGCTGGAAACACCATATATTTT
14,-,TRBJ2-2,TRBV10-1,-,CASSEGRATGELFF,TGCGCCAGCAGTGAGGGTCGGGCTACCGGGGAGCTGTTTTTT
16,few,TRBJ1-5,TRBV19,TRBD1,CASRLDRGRSNQPQHF,TGTGCCAGTAGACTCGACAGGGGGCGTAGCAATCAGCCCCAGCATTTT
13,-,TRBJ1-3,TRBV19,-,CATRPASGNTIYF,TGTGCCACCCGTCCGGCCTCCGGAAACACCATATATTTT
14,-,TRBJ2-1,TRBV5-1,-,CASSLAGRPDPRVF,TGCGCCAGCAGCTTGGCCGGCCGCCCCGACCCAAGGGTCTTC
12,-,TRBJ1-1,TRBV19,-,CASSIQYTEAFF,TGTGCCAGTAGTATTCAGTACACTGAAGCTTTCTTT
15,few,TRBJ1-1,TRBV5-6,-,CASSLAGQMNTEAFF,TGTGCCAGCAGCTTGGCGGGACAAATGAACACTGAAGCTTTCTTT
13,-,TRBJ1-5,TRBV19,-,CASGPEGYQPQHF,TGTGCCAGTGGGCCGGAGGGATATCAGCCCCAGCATTTT
17,few,TRBJ1-5,TRBV19,TRBD1,CASSDRGTVVVWQPQHF,TGTGCCAGTAGCGACAGGGGGACTGTGGTTGTCTGGCAGCCCCAGCATTTT
15,-,TRBJ2-7,TRBV18,TRBD1,CASSSTGGLSYEQYF,TGTGCCAGCTCATCTACAGGGGGCCTTTCCTACGAGCAGTACTTC
16,-,TRBJ2-2,TRBV9,-,CASSSLPSDNTGELFF,TGTGCCAGCAGCTCCCTCCCCAGTGACAACACCGGGGAGCTGTTTTTT
15,few,TRBJ1-2,TRBV27,-,CASSSLQGTNYGYTF,TGTGCCAGCAGTTCTCTACAGGGAACTAACTATGGCTACACCTTC
13,-,TRBJ2-7,TRBV5-1,-,CASSFEGAYEQYF,TGCGCCAGCAGCTTCGAGGGGGCCTACGAGCAGTACTTC
17,-,TRBJ2-1,TRBV7-9,-,CASSPAGRASSYNEQFF,TGTGCCAGCAGCCCGGCGGGGCGGGCGAGCTCCTACAATGAGCAGTTCTTC
16,-,TRBJ1-1,TRBV5-4,-,CASSLGGEELPTEAFF,TGTGCCAGCAGCTTGGGGGGGGAGGAGCTTCCCACTGAAGCTTTCTTT
15,-,TRBJ2-1,TRBV6-5,TRBD2,CASSRTSVAYNEQFF,TGTGCCAGCAGTCGCACTAGCGTCGCCTACAATGAGCAGTTCTTC
16,-,TRBJ1-6,TRBV5-1,TRBD1,CASSLGQGTGDSPLHF,TGCGCCAGCAGCTTAGGACAGGGGACCGGGGATTCACCCCTCCACTTT
15,-,TRBJ1-3,TRBV13,-,CASSRPGQAGNTIYF,TGTGCCAGCAGTCGACCCGGGCAAGCTGGAAACACCATATATTTT
15,-,TRBJ2-5,TRBV9,TRBD1,CASSYGQGGRETQYF,TGTGCCAGCAGCTACGGACAGGGTGGTCGGGAGACCCAGTACTTC
14,-,TRBJ1-4,TRBV4-1,TRBD1,CASSPDRVSEKLFF,TGCGCCAGCAGCCCGGACAGGGTTTCGGAAAAACTGTTTTTT
13,-,TRBJ1-1,TRBV11-3,-,CASSFTANGEAFF,TGTGCCAGCAGCTTTACGGCGAACGGTGAAGCTTTCTTT
11,-,TRBJ1-1,TRBV5-1,-,CASKGNTEAFF,TGCGCCAGCAAGGGGAACACTGAAGCTTTCTTT